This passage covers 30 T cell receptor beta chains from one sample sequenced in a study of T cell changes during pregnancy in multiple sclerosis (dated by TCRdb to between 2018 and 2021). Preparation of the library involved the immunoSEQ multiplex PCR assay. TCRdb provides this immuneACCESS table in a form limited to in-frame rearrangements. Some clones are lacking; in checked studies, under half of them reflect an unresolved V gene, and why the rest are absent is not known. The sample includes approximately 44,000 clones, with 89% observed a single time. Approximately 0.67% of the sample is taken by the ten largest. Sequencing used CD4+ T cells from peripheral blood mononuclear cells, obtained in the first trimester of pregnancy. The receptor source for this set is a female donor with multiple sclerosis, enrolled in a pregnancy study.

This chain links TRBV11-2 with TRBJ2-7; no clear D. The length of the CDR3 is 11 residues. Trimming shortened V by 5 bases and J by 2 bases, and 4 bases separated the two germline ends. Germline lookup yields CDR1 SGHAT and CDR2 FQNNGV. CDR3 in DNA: TGTGCCAGCAGCAGCCCCTACGAGCAGTACTTC. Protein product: CASSSPYEQYF.

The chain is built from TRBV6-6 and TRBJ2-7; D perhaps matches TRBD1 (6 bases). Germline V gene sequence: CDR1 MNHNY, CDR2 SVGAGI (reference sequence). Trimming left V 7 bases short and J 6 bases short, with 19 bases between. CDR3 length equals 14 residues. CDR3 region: CASIGGRGSGEQYF. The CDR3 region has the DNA TGTGCCAGCATTGGTGGCAGGGGATCTGGCGAGCAGTACTTC.

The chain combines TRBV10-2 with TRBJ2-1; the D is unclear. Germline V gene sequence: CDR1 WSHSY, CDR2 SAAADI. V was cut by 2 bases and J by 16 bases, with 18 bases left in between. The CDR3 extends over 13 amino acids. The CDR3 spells CASSENGVLSRFF. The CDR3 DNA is TGCGCCAGCAGTGAGAATGGAGTTCTATCCCGATTCTTC.

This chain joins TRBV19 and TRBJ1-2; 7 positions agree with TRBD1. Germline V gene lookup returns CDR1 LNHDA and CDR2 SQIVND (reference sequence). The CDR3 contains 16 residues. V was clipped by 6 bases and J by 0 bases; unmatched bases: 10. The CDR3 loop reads CASRRDSASTNYGYTF. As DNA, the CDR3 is TGTGCCAGTAGGCGGGACAGTGCTTCCACTAACTATGGCTACACCTTC. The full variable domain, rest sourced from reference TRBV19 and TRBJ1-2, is DGGITQSPKYLFRKEGQNVTLSCEQNLNHDAMYWYRQDPGQGLRLIYYSQIVNDFQKGDIAEGYSVSREKKESFPLTVTSAQKNPTAFYLCASRRDSASTNYGYTFGSGTRLTVV.

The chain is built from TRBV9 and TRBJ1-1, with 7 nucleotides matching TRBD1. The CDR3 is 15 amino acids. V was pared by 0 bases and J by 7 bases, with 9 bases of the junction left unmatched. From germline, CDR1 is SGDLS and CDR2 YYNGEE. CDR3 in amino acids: CASSVGPDRAGEAFF. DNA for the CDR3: TGTGCCAGCAGCGTAGGCCCAGACAGGGCTGGTGAAGCTTTCTTT.

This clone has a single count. The CDR3 DNA sequence: TGTGCCAGCAGCTCCGGACAGCCCAATGAGCAGTTCTTC. Protein: CASSSGQPNEQFF. The chain recombines TRBV7-9 with TRBJ2-1; D may be TRBD1 (6 bases). V lost 4 bases, J lost 6 bases, and 10 bases lay in between. Germline CDR1 reads SEHNR; CDR2 reads FQNEAQ (reference sequence). The CDR3 contains 13 residues.

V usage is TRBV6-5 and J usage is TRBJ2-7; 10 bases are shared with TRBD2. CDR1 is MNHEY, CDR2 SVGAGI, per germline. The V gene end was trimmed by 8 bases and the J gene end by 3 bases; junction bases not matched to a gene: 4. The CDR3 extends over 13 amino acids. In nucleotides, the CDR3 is TGTGCCAGCGGTCGGACTAGCGGCTACGAGCAGTACTTC. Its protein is CASGRTSGYEQYF.

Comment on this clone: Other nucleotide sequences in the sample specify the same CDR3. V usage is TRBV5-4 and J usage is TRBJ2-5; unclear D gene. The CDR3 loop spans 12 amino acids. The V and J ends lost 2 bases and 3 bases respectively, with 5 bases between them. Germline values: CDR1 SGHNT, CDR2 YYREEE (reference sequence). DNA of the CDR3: TGTGCCAGCAGCTTCCCTAAAGAGACCCAGTACTTC. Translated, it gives CASSFPKETQYF.

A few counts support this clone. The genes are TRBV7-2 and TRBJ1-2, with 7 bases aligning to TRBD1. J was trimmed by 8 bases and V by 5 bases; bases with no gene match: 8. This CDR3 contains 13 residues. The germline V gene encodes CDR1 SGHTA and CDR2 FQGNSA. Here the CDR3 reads CASSQGVSGGYTF. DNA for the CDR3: TGTGCCAGCAGCCAGGGGGTAAGCGGAGGCTACACCTTC. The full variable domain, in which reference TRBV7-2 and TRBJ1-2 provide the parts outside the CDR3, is GAGVSQSPSNKVTEKGKDVELRCDPISGHTALYWYRQSLGQGLEFLIYFQGNSAPDKSGLPSDRFSAERTGGSVSTLTIQRTQQEDSAVYLCASSQGVSGGYTFGSGTRLTVV.

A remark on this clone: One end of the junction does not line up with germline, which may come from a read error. CDR3 residues: CASSRSLRGETQYF. Here the CDR3 DNA reads TGTGCTAGCAGCCGGTCGCTCCGGGGGGAGACCCAGTACTTC. The chain carries TRBV7-7 and TRBJ2-5; D perhaps matches TRBD2 (6 bases). CDR1 and CDR2 from the germline V gene are SSHAT and FNYEAQ (reference sequence). The CDR3 covers 14 residues.

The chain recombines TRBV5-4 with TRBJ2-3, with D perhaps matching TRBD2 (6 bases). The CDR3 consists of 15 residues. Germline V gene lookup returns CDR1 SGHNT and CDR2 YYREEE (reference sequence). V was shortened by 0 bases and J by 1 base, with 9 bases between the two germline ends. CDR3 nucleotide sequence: TGTGCCAGCAGCTTGGGCGAGCGGGGCACAGATACGCAGTATTTT. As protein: CASSLGERGTDTQYF.

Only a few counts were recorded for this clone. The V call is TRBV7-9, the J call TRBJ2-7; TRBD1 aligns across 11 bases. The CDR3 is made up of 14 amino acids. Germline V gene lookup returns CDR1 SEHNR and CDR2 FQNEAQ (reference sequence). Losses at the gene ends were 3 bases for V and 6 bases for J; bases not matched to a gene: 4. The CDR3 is CASSLGTGGGEQYF. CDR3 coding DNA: TGTGCCAGCAGCTTGGGGACAGGGGGAGGCGAGCAGTACTTC.

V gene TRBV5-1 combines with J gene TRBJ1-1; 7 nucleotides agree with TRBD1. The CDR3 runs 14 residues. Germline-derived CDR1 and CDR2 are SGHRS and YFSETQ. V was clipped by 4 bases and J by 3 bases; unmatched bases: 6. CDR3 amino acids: CASSATGRDTEAFF. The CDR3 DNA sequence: TGCGCCAGCAGCGCGACAGGGCGAGACACTGAAGCTTTCTTT.

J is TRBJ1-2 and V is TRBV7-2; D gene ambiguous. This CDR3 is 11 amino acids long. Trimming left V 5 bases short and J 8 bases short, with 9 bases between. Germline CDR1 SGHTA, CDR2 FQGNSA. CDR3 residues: CASSPDRGYTF. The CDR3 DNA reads TGTGCCAGCAGCCCTGATCGGGGCTACACCTTC.

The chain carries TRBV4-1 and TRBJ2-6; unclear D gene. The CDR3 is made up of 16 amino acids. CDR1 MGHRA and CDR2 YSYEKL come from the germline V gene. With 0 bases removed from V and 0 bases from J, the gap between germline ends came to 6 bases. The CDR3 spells CASSQDPNSGANVLTF. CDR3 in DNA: TGCGCCAGCAGCCAAGATCCCAACTCTGGGGCCAACGTCCTGACTTTC.

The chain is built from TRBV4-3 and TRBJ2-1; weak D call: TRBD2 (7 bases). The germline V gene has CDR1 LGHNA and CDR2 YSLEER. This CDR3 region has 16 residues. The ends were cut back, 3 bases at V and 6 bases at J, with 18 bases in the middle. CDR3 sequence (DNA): TGCGCCAGCAGCCAGATGGGGGGGGCCTGGTCCAATGAGCAGTTCTTC. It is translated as CASSQMGGAWSNEQFF.

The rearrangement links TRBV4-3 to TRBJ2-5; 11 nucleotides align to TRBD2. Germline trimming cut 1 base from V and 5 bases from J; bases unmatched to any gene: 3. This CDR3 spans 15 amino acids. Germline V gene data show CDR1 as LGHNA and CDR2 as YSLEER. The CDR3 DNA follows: TGCGCCAGCAGCCAAGCACTAGCGGGAGACGAGACCCAGTACTTC. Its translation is CASSQALAGDETQYF.

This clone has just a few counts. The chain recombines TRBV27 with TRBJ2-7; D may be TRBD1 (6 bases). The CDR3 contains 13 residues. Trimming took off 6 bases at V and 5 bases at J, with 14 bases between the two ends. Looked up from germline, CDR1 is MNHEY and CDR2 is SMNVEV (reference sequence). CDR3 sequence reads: CASSRNTGNEQYF. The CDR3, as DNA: TGTGCCAGCAGCCGAAACACAGGGAACGAGCAGTACTTC.

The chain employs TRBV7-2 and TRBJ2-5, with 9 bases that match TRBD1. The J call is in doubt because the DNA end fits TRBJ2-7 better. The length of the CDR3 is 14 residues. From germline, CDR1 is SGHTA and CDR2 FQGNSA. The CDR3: CASSSRQGVYEQYF. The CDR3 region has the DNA TGTGCCAGCAGCTCCCGACAGGGGGTGTACGAGCAGTACTTC.

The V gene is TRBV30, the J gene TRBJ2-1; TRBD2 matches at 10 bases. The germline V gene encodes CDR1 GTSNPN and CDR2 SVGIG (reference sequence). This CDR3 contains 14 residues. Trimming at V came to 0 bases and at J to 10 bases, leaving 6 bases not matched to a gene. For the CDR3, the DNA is TGTGCCTGGAGTGTTCTAGCGGGAGTGGGAGAGCAGTTCTTC. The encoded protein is CAWSVLAGVGEQFF.

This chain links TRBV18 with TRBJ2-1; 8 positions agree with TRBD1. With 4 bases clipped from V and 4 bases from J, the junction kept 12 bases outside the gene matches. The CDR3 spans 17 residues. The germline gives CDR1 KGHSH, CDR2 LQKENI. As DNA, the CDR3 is TGTGCCAGCTCACTCCTCCTAACAGGGGGGTCTTACAATGAGCAGTTCTTC. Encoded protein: CASSLLLTGGSYNEQFF. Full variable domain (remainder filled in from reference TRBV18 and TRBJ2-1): NAGVMQNPRHLVRRRGQEARLRCSPMKGHSHVYWYRQLPEEGLKFMVYLQKENIIDESGMPKERFSAEFPKEGPSILRIQQVVRGDSAAYFCASSLLLTGGSYNEQFFGPGTRLTVL.

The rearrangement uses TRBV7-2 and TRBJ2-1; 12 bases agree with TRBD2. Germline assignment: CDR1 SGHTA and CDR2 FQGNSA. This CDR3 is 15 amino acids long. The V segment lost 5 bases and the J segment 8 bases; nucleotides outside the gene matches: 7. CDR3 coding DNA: TGTGCCAGCAGCGGCTGGACTAGCGGGAAGGATGAGCAGTTCTTC. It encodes CASSGWTSGKDEQFF. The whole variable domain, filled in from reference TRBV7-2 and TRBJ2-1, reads GAGVSQSPSNKVTEKGKDVELRCDPISGHTALYWYRQSLGQGLEFLIYFQGNSAPDKSGLPSDRFSAERTGGSVSTLTIQRTQQEDSAVYLCASSGWTSGKDEQFFGPGTRLTVL.

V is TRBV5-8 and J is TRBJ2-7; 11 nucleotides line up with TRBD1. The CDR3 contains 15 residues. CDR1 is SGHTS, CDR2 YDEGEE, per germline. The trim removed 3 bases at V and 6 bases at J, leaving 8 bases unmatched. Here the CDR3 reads CASSSGQGASGEQYF. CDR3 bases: TGTGCCAGCAGCTCTGGACAGGGGGCATCGGGCGAGCAGTACTTC.

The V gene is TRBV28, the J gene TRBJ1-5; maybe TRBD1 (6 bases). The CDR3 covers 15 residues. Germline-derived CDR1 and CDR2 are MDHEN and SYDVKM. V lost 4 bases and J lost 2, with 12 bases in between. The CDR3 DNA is TGTGCCAGCAGTTCAACAGGGATCGGCAATCAGCCCCAGCATTTT. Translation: CASSSTGIGNQPQHF. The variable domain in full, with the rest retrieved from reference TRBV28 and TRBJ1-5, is DVKVTQSSRYLVKRTGEKVFLECVQDMDHENMFWYRQDPGLGLRLIYFSYDVKMKEKGDIPEGYSVSREKKERFSLILESASTNQTSMYLCASSSTGIGNQPQHFGDGTRLSIL.

The CDR3 DNA reads as TGTGCCAGCAGCCGTCAGGTATCCGGGGAGCTGTTTTTT. Protein product: CASSRQVSGELFF. The chain recombines TRBV14 with TRBJ2-2; D ambiguous. The CDR3 has 13 amino acids. Germline assignment: CDR1 SGHDN and CDR2 FVKESK. V lost 4 bases, J lost 6 bases, and 9 bases lay in between. Variable domain in full (rest from reference TRBV14 and TRBJ2-2): EAGVTQFPSHSVIEKGQTVTLRCDPISGHDNLYWYRRVMGKEIKFLLHFVKESKQDESGMPNNRFLAERTGGTYSTLKVQPAELEDSGVYFCASSRQVSGELFFGEGSRLTVL.

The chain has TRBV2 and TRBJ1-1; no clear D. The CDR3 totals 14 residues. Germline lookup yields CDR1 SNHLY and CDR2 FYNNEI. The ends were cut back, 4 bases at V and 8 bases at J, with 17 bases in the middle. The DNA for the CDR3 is TGTGCCAGCAGTGCCCTCGGAGGCCAGGCGGAAGCTTTCTTT. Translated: CASSALGGQAEAFF.

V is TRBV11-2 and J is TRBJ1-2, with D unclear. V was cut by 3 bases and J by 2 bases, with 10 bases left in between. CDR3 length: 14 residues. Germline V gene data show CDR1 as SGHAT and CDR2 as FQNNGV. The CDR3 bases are TGTGCCAGCAGCTTTTCCAGTCTGAACTATGGCTACACCTTC. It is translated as CASSFSSLNYGYTF. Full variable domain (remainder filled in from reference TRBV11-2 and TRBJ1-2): EAGVAQSPRYKIIEKRQSVAFWCNPISGHATLYWYQQILGQGPKLLIQFQNNGVVDDSQLPKDRFSAERLKGVDSTLKIQPAKLEDSAVYLCASSFSSLNYGYTFGSGTRLTVV.

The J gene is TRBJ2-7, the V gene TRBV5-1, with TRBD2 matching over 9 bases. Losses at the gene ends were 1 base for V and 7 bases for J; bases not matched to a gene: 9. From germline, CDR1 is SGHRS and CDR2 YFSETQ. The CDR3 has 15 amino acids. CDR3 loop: CASSLTAGGTSEQYF. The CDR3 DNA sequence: TGCGCCAGCAGCTTGACAGCGGGGGGTACCTCGGAGCAGTACTTC. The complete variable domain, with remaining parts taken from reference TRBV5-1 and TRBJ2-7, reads KAGVTQTPRYLIKTRGQQVTLSCSPISGHRSVSWYQQTPGQGLQFLFEYFSETQRNKGNFPGRFSGRQFSNSRSEMNVSTLELGDSALYLCASSLTAGGTSEQYFGPGTRLTVT.

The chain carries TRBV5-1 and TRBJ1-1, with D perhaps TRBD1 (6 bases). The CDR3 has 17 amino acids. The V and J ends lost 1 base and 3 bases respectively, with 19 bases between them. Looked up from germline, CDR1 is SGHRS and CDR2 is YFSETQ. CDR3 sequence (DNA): TGCGCCAGCAGCTTGAGATTCGCGCGATCAGGGGACACTGAAGCTTTCTTT. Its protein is CASSLRFARSGDTEAFF.

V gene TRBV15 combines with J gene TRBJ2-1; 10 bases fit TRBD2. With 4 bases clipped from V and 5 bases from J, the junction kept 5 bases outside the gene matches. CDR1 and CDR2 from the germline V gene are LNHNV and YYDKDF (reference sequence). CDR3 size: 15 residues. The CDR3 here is CATSKLAGVNNEQFF. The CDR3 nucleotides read TGTGCCACCAGCAAGCTAGCGGGAGTCAACAATGAGCAGTTCTTC.